The 24 T cell receptor beta chains listed next were all sequenced from one sample in a study of monozygotic twins with inflammatory bowel disease. TCRdb re-called the 5' RACE reads and shows each CDR3 protein once, DNA omitted. This repertoire includes about 350,000 distinct CDR3 sequences. Sequenced sample: blood. The receptors were gathered from a human donor with ulcerative colitis or Crohn's disease, or a healthy co-twin of an affected twin (not recorded which).

The chain is built from TRBV18 and TRBJ2-7; as DNA is missing, the TRBD1 call by TCRdb cannot be tested. This CDR3 has 14 amino acids. Germline CDR1 reads KGHSH; CDR2 reads LQKENI. CDR3: CASSRNRDYYEQYF.

The chain is built from TRBV5-1 and TRBJ2-1; TCRdb picks TRBD1, but there is no DNA to check that call. Germline-derived CDR1 and CDR2 are SGHRS and YFSETQ. The length of the CDR3 is 15 residues. The CDR3 is CASSLEGRGLDEQFF. The full variable domain, in which reference TRBV5-1 and TRBJ2-1 provide the parts outside the CDR3, is KAGVTQTPRYLIKTRGQQVTLSCSPISGHRSVSWYQQTPGQGLQFLFEYFSETQRNKGNFPGRFSGRQFSNSRSEMNVSTLELGDSALYLCASSLEGRGLDEQFFGPGTRLTVL.

The rearrangement joins TRBV6-5 to TRBJ2-4. This CDR3 spans 16 amino acids. Germline V gives CDR1 MNHEY, CDR2 SVGAGI. CDR3 in amino acids: CASSYSVGLAKNIQYF.

The V and J genes are TRBV4-1 and TRBJ1-5; with no DNA, the TCRdb D assignment of TRBD1 cannot be verified. CDR3 size: 15 residues. Per the germline V gene, CDR1 is MGHRA and CDR2 is YSYEKL. CDR3: CASSQDSGALGPQHF.

V is TRBV20-1 and J is TRBJ2-7; lacking DNA, the TRBD2 call made by TCRdb goes unchecked. Germline V gene data show CDR1 as DFQATT and CDR2 as SNEGSKA (reference sequence). This CDR3 contains 14 residues. The CDR3 spells CSASQTGGFYEQYF.

This sequence joins TRBV3-1 and TRBJ1-1; TCRdb proposes TRBD1, but this gene call is untestable without DNA. Germline values: CDR1 LGHDT, CDR2 YNNKEL (reference sequence). This CDR3 has 15 residues. CDR3 sequence reads: CASSQGPGRSTEAFF.

The J gene is TRBJ1-1, the V gene TRBV20-1. This CDR3 is built from 15 residues. In germline, CDR1 is DFQATT, CDR2 SNEGSKA (reference sequence). This CDR3 is CSARRKDRSNTEAFF.

The V and J genes are TRBV14 and TRBJ2-7; TCRdb's assignment of TRBD1 cannot be checked, as there is no DNA. The CDR3 is 17 residues long. CDR1 SGHDN and CDR2 FVKESK come from the germline V gene. The CDR3 here is CASSQDQGWGPSYEQYF.

The chain recombines TRBV20-1 with TRBJ2-1; TCRdb selects TRBD2, and the lack of DNA leaves this call unchecked. The CDR3 spans 16 residues. Looked up from germline, CDR1 is DFQATT and CDR2 is SNEGSKA (reference sequence). CDR3 loop: CSLGLADSLLYNEQFF.

J is TRBJ2-5 and V is TRBV6-5; there is no DNA to check the TCRdb D call of TRBD1. The CDR3 is made up of 17 amino acids. CDR1 and CDR2 from the germline V gene are MNHEY and SVGAGI. The CDR3 loop is CASSYSTGVPRQETQYF.

The rearrangement links TRBV4-1 to TRBJ1-4; TCRdb indicates TRBD1, and absent DNA this call remains unverified. This CDR3 spans 14 amino acids. Per the germline V gene, CDR1 is MGHRA and CDR2 is YSYEKL. This CDR3 is CASSHRGLVEKLFF.

This chain joins TRBV6-2 or TRBV6-3 and TRBJ2-1; TCRdb indicates TRBD2, and absent DNA this call remains unverified. Germline V CDR1 and CDR2: MNHEY, SVGEGT. The CDR3 spans 15 residues. The CDR3 loop reads CASRVAGGQVSEQFF.

This chain joins TRBV5-6 and TRBJ2-3; TCRdb reports TRBD2, a call that lacks DNA to check it against. CDR3 size: 17 residues. The V gene's germline CDR1 is SGHDT and CDR2 YYEEEE. The CDR3 is CASSSLSGGGPGDTQYF.

The V call is TRBV10-3, the J call TRBJ2-7; TCRdb calls TRBD1, which cannot be checked without DNA. Germline V gene data show CDR1 as ENHRY and CDR2 as SYGVKD. The CDR3 has 15 amino acids. The CDR3 sequence is CATNPGSEVLYEQYF.

V and J are TRBV3-1 and TRBJ1-5; no DNA is available, so the TRBD1 call from TCRdb remains unchecked. The CDR3 is made up of 13 amino acids. CDR1 and CDR2 (germline): LGHDT, YNNKEL (reference sequence). CDR3 residues: CASSRTGSLTQHF.

J is TRBJ2-6 and V is TRBV29-1; TCRdb reports TRBD1, a call that lacks DNA to check it against. Looked up from germline, CDR1 is SQVTM and CDR2 is ANQGSEA. This CDR3 spans 16 amino acids. The CDR3 is CSVWGQGSPGANVLTF. The full variable domain, in which reference TRBV29-1 and TRBJ2-6 provide the parts outside the CDR3, is SAVISQKPSRDICQRGTSLTIQCQVDSQVTMMFWYRQQPGQSLTLIATANQGSEATYESGFVIDKFPISRPNLTFSTLTVSNMSPEDSSIYLCSVWGQGSPGANVLTFGAGSRLTVL.

V gene TRBV10-3 combines with J gene TRBJ1-4; absent DNA, TCRdb's TRBD1 call cannot be checked. Germline V gene lookup returns CDR1 ENHRY and CDR2 SYGVKD. The CDR3 totals 17 residues. This chain's CDR3 is CAISESRDREGEEKLFF.

The chain is built from TRBV24-1 and TRBJ2-2; with no DNA, the TCRdb D assignment of TRBD2 cannot be verified. Germline V gives CDR1 KGHDR, CDR2 SFDVKD. This CDR3 region has 13 residues. The CDR3 here is CATRGLATGELFF.

The chain combines TRBV5-4 with TRBJ2-7; TCRdb returns TRBD2, unconfirmable since there is no DNA. Germline V CDR1 and CDR2: SGHNT, YYREEE (reference sequence). This CDR3 contains 16 residues. The CDR3 reads CASSPGLAGINYEQYF.

This chain links TRBV6-1 with TRBJ1-1. The CDR3 loop spans 16 amino acids. Germline V gene data show CDR1 as MNHNS and CDR2 as SASEGT. The CDR3 region is CASRSRTGMGNTEAFF.

This rearrangement joins TRBV27 to TRBJ1-4; with no DNA, the TCRdb D assignment of TRBD1 cannot be verified. The CDR3 consists of 16 residues. Germline V gene data show CDR1 as MNHEY and CDR2 as SMNVEV (reference sequence). This CDR3 reads CASSLQDSQAWEKLFF.

V and J are TRBV20-1 and TRBJ1-1; TCRdb gives TRBD1 as the D gene, but with no DNA this cannot be confirmed. CDR1 is DFQATT and CDR2 is SNEGSKA in the germline V gene (reference sequence). The CDR3 has 13 amino acids. CDR3 region: CSARRAGGTEAFF.

J is TRBJ1-1 and V is TRBV20-1; lacking DNA, the TRBD1 call made by TCRdb goes unchecked. The CDR3 covers 15 residues. Germline CDR1 is DFQATT and CDR2 is SNEGSKA (reference sequence). The chain's CDR3 is CSARLQRTGIAEAFF.

V and J are TRBV11-2 and TRBJ1-4; the D call of TRBD1 rests on TCRdb alone, since no DNA is present to check it. Germline CDR1 and CDR2: SGHAT and FQNNGV. The CDR3 contains 16 residues. Here the CDR3 reads CASSVTGGRVYEKLFF.